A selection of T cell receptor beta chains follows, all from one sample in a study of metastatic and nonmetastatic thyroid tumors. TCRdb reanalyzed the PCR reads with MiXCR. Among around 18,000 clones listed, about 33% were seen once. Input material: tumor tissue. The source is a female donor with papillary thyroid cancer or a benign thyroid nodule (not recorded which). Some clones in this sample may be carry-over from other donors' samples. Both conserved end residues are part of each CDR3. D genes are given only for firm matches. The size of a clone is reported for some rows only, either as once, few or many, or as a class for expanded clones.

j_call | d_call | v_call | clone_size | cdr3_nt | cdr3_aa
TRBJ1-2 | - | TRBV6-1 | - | TGTGCCAGCAGTCTTGGGGGGGCGGACACCTTC | CASSLGGADTF
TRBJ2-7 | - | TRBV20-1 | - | TGCAGTGCTAGCGTAGTGGAGATCCCCTACGAGCAGTACTTC | CSASVVEIPYEQYF
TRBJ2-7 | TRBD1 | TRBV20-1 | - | TGCAGTGCTAAACGGGGGACAGGGGTCGAGCAGTACTTC | CSAKRGTGVEQYF
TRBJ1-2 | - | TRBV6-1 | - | TGTGCCACCGCTTGGAACTATGGCTACACCTTC | CATAWNYGYTF
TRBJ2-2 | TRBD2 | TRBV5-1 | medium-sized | TGCGCCAGCAGCTTGAGGACTAGCGGGGACACCGGGGAGCTGTTTTTT | CASSLRTSGDTGELFF
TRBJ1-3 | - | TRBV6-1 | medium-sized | TGTGCCAGCAGTGCAGGGTATACTGGAAACACCATATATTTT | CASSAGYTGNTIYF
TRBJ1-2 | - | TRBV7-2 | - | TGTGCCAGCAGCCGCGAATGGCGGAACTATGGCTACACCTTC | CASSREWRNYGYTF
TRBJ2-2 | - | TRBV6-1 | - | TGTGCCAGCAGTTGGCAGGTCACCGGGGAGCTGTTTTTT | CASSWQVTGELFF
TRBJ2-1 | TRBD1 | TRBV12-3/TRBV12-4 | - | TGTGCCAGCAGTTTCCGGGGACAGACGAATGAGCAGTTCTTC | CASSFRGQTNEQFF
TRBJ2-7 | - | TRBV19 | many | TGTGCCACCCGCTCGCCGCGGGACAAGGGAAACGAGCAGTACTTC | CATRSPRDKGNEQYF
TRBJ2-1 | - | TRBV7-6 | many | TGTGCCAGCAGCTCGGACAGCGGGAATGAGCAGTTCTTC | CASSSDSGNEQFF
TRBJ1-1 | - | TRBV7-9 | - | TGTGCCAGCGTGAGGGGGGTGGACACTGAAGCTTTCTTT | CASVRGVDTEAFF
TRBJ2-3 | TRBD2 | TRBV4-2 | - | TGTGCCAGCAGCCAAGATTTAGCGGGAGGCACAGATACGCAGTATTTT | CASSQDLAGGTDTQYF
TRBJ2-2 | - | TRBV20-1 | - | TGCAGTGCGGACTCTAGTCCCGTGGTTACCGGGGAGCTGTTTTTT | CSADSSPVVTGELFF
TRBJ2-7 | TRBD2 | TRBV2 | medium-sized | TGTGCCAGCTCGGAAGCGGGATTAGGGTACGAGCAGTACTTC | CASSEAGLGYEQYF
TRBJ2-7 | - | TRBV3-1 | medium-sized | TGTGCCAGCAGCCAGACCAGATTAGAGCAGTACTTC | CASSQTRLEQYF
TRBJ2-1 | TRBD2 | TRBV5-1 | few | TGCGCCAGCAGCTCACGACTAGCGGGAGGGTTGAATGAGCAGTTCTTC | CASSSRLAGGLNEQFF
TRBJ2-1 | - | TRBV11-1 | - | TGTGCCAGCAGCCCCCGGACCGACCGAAGCAATGAGCAGTTCTTC | CASSPRTDRSNEQFF
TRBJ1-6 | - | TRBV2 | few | TGTGCCAGCAGTGAATCCCTGGGGAGTCCCCTCCACTTT | CASSESLGSPLHF
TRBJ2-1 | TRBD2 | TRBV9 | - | TGTGCCAGCAGCTCCGGGACTAGCGGGGGGATGGTGGAGCAGTTCTTC | CASSSGTSGGMVEQFF
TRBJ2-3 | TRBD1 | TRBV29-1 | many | TGCAGCGTTGAAGTCGGGACAGGGGAGAATACGCAGTATTTT | CSVEVGTGENTQYF
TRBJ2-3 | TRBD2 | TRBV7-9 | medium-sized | TGTGCCAGCAGCTTACCTGTACTAGCGCTTGGGACAGATACGCAGTATTTT | CASSLPVLALGTDTQYF
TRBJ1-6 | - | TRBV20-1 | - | TGCAGTGCTAGAGGGTGGCCAGCGCGCCGGTCCCTCCACTTT | CSARGWPARRSLHF
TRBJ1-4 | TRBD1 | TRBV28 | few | TGTGCCAGCAGTTTGGGGCAGGGGGCGCAAGCTAATGAAAAACTGTTTTTT | CASSLGQGAQANEKLFF
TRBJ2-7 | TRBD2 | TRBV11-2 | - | TGTGCCAGCAGCCCCCGCATAGCGGGAGGCACCTACGAGCAGTACTTC | CASSPRIAGGTYEQYF
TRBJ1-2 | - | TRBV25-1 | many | TGTGCCAGCAGTGAATTTGAGTCGACAGACCGGGGCTATGGCTACACCTTC | CASSEFESTDRGYGYTF
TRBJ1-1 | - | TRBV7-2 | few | TGTGCCAGCAGCTTGGGCCCGACTGAAGCTTTCTTT | CASSLGPTEAFF
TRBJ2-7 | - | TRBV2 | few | TGTGCCAGCAGAAATAACTGGGACTACGAGCAGTACTTC | CASRNNWDYEQYF
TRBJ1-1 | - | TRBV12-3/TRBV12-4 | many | TGTGCCAGCAGTTTTTCAGGGAACACTGAAGCTTTCTTT | CASSFSGNTEAFF
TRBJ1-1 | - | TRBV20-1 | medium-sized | TGCAGTGCTAGAGATAAAATGAACACTGAAGCTTTCTTT | CSARDKMNTEAFF
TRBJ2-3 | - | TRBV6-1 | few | TGTGCCAGCAGAATAGGGTCTAGCACAGATACGCAGTATTTT | CASRIGSSTDTQYF
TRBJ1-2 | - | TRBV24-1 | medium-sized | TGTGCCACCAGCGGAGACGTTGCCTATGGCTACACCTTC | CATSGDVAYGYTF
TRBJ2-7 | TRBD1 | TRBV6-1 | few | TGTGCCAGCAGGGGACAGGGGGCATACGAGCAGTACTTC | CASRGQGAYEQYF
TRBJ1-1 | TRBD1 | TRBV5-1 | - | TGCGCCAGCAGCTTGGGGACAGGGGCGAACACTGAAGCTTTCTTT | CASSLGTGANTEAFF
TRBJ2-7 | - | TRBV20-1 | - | TGCAGTGCTAGAGATCGATTGCGGGTAGCCTACGAGCAGTACTTC | CSARDRLRVAYEQYF
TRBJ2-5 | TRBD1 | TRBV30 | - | TGTGCCTGCCAGGGGGCAGAGACCCAGTACTTC | CACQGAETQYF
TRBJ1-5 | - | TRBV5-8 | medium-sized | TGTGCCAGCACCTCGGACACTTTCCAGCCCCAGCATTTT | CASTSDTFQPQHF
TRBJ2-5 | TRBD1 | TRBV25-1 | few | TGTGCCAGCAGTCACCTTGTGACAGGGGGGGACCAAGAGACCCAGTACTTC | CASSHLVTGGDQETQYF
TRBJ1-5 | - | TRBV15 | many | TGTGCCACCAGCAGAGGTGGAGGGGGTAGGGATATTAGCAATCAGCCCCAGCATTTT | CATSRGGGGRDISNQPQHF
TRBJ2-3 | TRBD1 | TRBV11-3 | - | TGTGCCAGCAGCTCTGGACAGGGGATAGATACGCAGTATTTT | CASSSGQGIDTQYF
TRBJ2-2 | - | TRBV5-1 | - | TGCGCCAGCAGCATCCGGACGGTCCTGAACACCGGGGAGCTGTTTTTT | CASSIRTVLNTGELFF
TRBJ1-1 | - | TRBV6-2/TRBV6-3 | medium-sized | TGTGCCAGCAGTTATCTAATAGCTCTCCTAGAAAGTGGCACTGAAGCTTTCTTT | CASSYLIALLESGTEAFF
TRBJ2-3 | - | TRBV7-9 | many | TGTGCCAGCAGTCCCGTTGGACTAGATACGCAGTATTTT | CASSPVGLDTQYF
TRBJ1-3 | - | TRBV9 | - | TGTGCCAGCAGCGCCGCGGGAGGTGGAAACACCATATATTTT | CASSAAGGGNTIYF
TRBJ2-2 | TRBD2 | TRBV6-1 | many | TGTGCCAGCAGGTTTGGGACTAGCGGGGCTACCGGGGAGCTGTTTTTT | CASRFGTSGATGELFF
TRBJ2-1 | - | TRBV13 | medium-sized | TGTGCCAGCAGGATAATGGGGATCAATGAGCAGTTCTTC | CASRIMGINEQFF
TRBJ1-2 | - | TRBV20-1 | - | TGCAGTGCTAGAAATATGAACTATGGCTACACCTTC | CSARNMNYGYTF
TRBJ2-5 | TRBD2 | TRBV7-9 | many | TGTGCCAGCAGCTTAGCGTGGGTGCGGGAGGGCCCAGAGACCCAGTACTTC | CASSLAWVREGPETQYF
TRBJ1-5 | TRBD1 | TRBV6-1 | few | TGCACTAAACGGGACAGGGTGGTATATAGCAATCAGCCCCAGCATTTT | CTKRDRVVYSNQPQHF
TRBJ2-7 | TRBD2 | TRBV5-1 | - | TGCGCCAGCAGCCAGAACACGGGGGGCTACGAGCAGTACTTC | CASSQNTGGYEQYF